This section outlines one T cell receptor beta chain sequence together with its context. This record comes from a study of identical twins. MiXCR, applied by TCRdb to the 5' RACE reads, yields one record per CDR3 protein. The sample shows 450,000 or so distinct CDR3 sequences, roughly 18% of them seen only once. CDR3 length: 13 residues. Germline values: CDR1 GTSNPN, CDR2 SVGIG (reference sequence). V lost 2 bases and J 7 bases, leaving 12 bases between the germline ends. Sequencing used naive T cells sorted from blood. The sequence derives from a man in his fifties in good health. J is TRBJ1-5 and V is TRBV30, with D unclear. In DNA, the CDR3 is TGTGCCTGGAGTCTGGCGATGGTCCAGCCCCAGCATTTT. This codes for CAWSLAMVQPQHF.